This TCR beta chain was documented in a study of CXCR3-negative and CXCR3-positive naive CD8 T cells (dated by TCRdb to between 2018 and 2020). In terms of the full investigation: In total, approximately 140 million TRB reads were obtained, which works out to roughly 1.5 +/- 0.3 million reads per library. Diversity and physicochemical repertoire analyses covered 10 to 11 donors pooled from two independent experiments. TRBV-TRBJ cluster analysis included naive subsets from roughly 5 donors and memory cells from 3 donors. Study-wide conclusions, independent of this receptor: Repertoire diversity was comparably high in both naive subsets but much lower in memory CD8+ T cells. CXCR3 expression partially decreased after cryopreservation, so most assays used freshly isolated PBMCs. TRBV-TRBJ usage was similar between naive CXCR3-negative and CXCR3-positive cells from the same donor, while memory cells showed distinct patterns. Because surface CD5, which is linked to self-reactivity in mice, was comparable between the naive subsets, TCR interaction strength was also inferred from the physicochemical properties of TRB CDR3s. Compared with CXCR3-negative naive cells, CXCR3-positive naive cells had TRB CDR3s with higher hydrophobicity (lower Kidera factor 4), lower energy, and higher strength and volume indices.

For every CD8+ T cell subset, 250,000 to 300,000 cells were flow-sorted straight into RLT lysis buffer, and each subset was sorted in triplicate. To exclude memory contaminants, naive CD8+ T cells were stringently defined as CD45RO-CCR7+CD27+CD95-. Peripheral blood mononuclear cells were isolated from buffy coats using standard density gradient centrifugation. A FACSAria III was used to flow-sort naive CXCR3-negative and CXCR3-positive CD8+ T cells. An RNeasy Mini Kit was used to extract total RNA from the sorted cells. Sequencing used a NextSeq 550. The Human TCR Profiling Kit (MiLaboratory) was used to make UMI-labeled 5' RACE TRB cDNA libraries. cDNA synthesis used the entire amount of extracted RNA, and PCR amplification then used the entire amount of cDNA produced. Libraries were prepared in parallel with an identical number of PCR cycles. On the authors' methods: MIGEC and MiXCR extracted about 49,000 +/- 11,000 unique UMI-labeled TRB cDNA molecules per library, requiring at least two reads per UMI. On average, roughly 40,000 +/- 10,000 functional in-frame TRB CDR3 nucleotide clonotypes lacking stop codons were found per library. Diversity metrics, including normalized Shannon-Wiener and Chao1, were computed in VDJtools after downsampling to 5000 UMI-labeled TRB molecules per sample. For the central five CDR3 residues, VDJtools calculated physicochemical properties weighted by clonotype size, namely interaction energy, strength, volume and Kidera factor 4. Once TCRdb had reprocessed the reads, it stored one entry per CDR3 protein sequence and supplied no DNA. The V and J calls were determined by TCRdb, not by the authors. The data table for this sample lists 75,000 to 95,000 distinct CDR3 sequences. The ten largest clonotypes hold around 1% of the sample.

From a lookup of the germline V gene, CDR1 and CDR2 are SGDLS and YYNGEE. From the cysteine through the phenylalanine, the CDR3 covers 16 amino acids. DNA for this receptor is not on file. As concerns this clonotype: Its antigen is still unknown.

The sequence came from a human donor in good health. Some clones in this sample may be carry-over from other donors' samples. Material: naive CXCR3- CD8+ T cells from blood. Interpreted using the paper, the cell subset or site label stands for: CD45RO-CCR7+CD27+CD95- naive CD8+ T cells lacking CXCR3 (TNR3-). The chain is encoded by TRBV9 joined to TRBJ2-2; TCRdb's D gene call, TRBD1, goes unchecked for lack of DNA. The CDR3 protein: CASSPLRGPNTGELFF.